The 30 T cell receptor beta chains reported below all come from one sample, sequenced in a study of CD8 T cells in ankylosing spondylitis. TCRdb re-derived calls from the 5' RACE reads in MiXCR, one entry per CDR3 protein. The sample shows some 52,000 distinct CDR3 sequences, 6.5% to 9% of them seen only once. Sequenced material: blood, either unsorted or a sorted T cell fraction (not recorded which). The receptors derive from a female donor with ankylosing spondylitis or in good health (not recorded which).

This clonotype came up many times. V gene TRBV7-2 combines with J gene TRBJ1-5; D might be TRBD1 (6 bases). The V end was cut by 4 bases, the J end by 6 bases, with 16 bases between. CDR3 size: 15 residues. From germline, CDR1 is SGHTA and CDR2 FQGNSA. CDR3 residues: CASSSAQGSRQPQHF. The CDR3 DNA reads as TGTGCCAGCAGCTCTGCCCAGGGGTCGCGTCAGCCCCAGCATTTT.

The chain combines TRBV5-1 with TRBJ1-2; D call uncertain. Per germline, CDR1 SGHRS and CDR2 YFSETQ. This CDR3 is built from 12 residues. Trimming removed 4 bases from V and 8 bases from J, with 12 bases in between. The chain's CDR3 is CASSPGGEGYTF. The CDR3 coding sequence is TGCGCCAGCAGCCCGGGCGGGGAAGGCTACACCTTC.

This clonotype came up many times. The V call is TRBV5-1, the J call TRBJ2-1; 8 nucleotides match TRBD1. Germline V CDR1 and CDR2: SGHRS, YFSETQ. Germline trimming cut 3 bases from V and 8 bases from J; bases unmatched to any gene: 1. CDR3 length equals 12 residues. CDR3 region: CASSSGGDEQFF. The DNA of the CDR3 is TGCGCCAGCAGCTCAGGGGGCGATGAGCAGTTCTTC.

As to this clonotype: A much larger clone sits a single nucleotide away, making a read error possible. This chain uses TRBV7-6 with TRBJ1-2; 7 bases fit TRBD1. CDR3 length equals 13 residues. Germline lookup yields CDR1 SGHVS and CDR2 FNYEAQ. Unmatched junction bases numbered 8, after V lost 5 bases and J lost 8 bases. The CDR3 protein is CASSPGQTWGYTF. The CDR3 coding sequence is TGTGCCAGCAGCCCGGGACAGACCTGGGGCTACACCTTC.

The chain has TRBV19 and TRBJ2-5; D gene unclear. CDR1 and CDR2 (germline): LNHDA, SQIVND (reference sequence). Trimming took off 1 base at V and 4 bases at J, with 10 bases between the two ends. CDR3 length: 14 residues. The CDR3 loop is CASSIGWISETQYF. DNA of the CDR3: TGTGCCAGTAGTATAGGTTGGATATCAGAGACCCAGTACTTC.

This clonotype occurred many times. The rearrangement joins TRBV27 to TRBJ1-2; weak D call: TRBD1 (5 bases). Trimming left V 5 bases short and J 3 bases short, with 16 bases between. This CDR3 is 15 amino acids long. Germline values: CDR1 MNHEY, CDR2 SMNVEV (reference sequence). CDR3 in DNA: TGTGCCAGCAGTCCGACCGCGGGACGAGACTATGGCTACACCTTC. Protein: CASSPTAGRDYGYTF.

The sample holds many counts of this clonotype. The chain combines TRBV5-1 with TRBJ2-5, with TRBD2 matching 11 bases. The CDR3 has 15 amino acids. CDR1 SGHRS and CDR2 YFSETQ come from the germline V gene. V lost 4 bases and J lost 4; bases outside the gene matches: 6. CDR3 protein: CASSLPGTSGETQYF. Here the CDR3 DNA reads TGCGCCAGCAGCCTCCCCGGGACTAGCGGAGAGACCCAGTACTTC.

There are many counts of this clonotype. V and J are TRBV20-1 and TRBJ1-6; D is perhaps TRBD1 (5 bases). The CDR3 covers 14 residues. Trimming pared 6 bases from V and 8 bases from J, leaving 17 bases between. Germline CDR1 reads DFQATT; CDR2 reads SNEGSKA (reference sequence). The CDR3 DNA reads TGCAGTGCCGGAAACGGGGGTAGTTATTCACCCCTCCACTTT. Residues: CSAGNGGSYSPLHF.

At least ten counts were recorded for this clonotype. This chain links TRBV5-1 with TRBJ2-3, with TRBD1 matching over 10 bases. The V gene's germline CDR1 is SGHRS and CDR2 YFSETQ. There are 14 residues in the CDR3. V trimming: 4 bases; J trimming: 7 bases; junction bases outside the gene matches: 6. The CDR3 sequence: CASSQDRGLNTQYF. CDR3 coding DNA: TGCGCCAGCAGCCAGGACAGGGGGTTGAATACGCAGTATTTT.

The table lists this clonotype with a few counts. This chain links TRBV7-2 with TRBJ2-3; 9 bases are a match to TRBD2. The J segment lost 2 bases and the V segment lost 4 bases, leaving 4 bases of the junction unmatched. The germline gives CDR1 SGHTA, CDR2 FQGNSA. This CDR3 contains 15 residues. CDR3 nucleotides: TGTGCCAGCAGCTCTAGCGGGGTAACCACAGATACGCAGTATTTT. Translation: CASSSSGVTTDTQYF.

Written as DNA, the CDR3 is TGTGCCAGCATCTCCCGGGGGGTACAGTATAATGAGCAGTTCTTC. It specifies CASISRGVQYNEQFF. The chain uses TRBV12-3 or TRBV12-4 and TRBJ2-1; TRBD2 matches 7 bases. The CDR3 spans 15 residues. Losses at the gene ends were 7 bases for V and 7 bases for J; bases not matched to a gene: 13.

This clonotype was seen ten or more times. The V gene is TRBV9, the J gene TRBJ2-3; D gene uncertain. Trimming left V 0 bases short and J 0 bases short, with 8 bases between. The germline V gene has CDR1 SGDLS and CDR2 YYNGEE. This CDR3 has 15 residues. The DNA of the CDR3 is TGTGCCAGCAGCGTAGTTGGGGTTAGCACAGATACGCAGTATTTT. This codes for CASSVVGVSTDTQYF.

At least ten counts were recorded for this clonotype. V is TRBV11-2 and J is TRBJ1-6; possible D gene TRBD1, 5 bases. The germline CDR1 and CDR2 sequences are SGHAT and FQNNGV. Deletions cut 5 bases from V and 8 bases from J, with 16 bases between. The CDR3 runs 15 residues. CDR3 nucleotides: TGTGCCAGCAGCGGCAGGGAGAGTCGGTATTCACCCCTCCACTTT. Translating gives CASSGRESRYSPLHF.

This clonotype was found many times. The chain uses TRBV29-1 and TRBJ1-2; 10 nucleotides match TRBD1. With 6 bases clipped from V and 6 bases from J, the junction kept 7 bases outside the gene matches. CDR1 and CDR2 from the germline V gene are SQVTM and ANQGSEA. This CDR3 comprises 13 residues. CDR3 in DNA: TGCAGCGTCGCCCTGACAGGGGGCCATGGCTACACCTTC. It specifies CSVALTGGHGYTF.

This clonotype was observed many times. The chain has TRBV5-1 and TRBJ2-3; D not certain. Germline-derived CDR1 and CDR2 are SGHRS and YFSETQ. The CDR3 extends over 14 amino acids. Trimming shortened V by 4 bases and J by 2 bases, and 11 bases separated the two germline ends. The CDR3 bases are TGCGCCAGCAGCCTCGGTTTGCCCACAGATACGCAGTATTTT. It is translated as CASSLGLPTDTQYF. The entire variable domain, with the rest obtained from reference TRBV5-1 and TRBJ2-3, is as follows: KAGVTQTPRYLIKTRGQQVTLSCSPISGHRSVSWYQQTPGQGLQFLFEYFSETQRNKGNFPGRFSGRQFSNSRSEMNVSTLELGDSALYLCASSLGLPTDTQYFGPGTRLTVL.

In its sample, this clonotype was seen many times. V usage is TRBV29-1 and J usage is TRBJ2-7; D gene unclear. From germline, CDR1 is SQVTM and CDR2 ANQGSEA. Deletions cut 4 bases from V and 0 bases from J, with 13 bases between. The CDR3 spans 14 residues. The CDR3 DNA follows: TGCAGCGTTGGACGAGGCGTTAGCTCCTACGAGCAGTACTTC. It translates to CSVGRGVSSYEQYF.

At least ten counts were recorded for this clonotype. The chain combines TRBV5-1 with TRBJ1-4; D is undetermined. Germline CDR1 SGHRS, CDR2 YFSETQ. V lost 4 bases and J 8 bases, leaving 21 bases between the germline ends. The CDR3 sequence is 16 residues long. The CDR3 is CASSGGLRQVDEKLFF. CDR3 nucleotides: TGCGCCAGCAGCGGCGGGCTGAGACAAGTGGACGAAAAACTGTTTTTT.

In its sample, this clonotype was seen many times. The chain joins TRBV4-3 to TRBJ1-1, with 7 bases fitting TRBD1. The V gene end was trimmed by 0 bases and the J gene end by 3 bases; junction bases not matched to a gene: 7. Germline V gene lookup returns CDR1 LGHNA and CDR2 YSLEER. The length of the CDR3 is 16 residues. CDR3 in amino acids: CASSQDRGYSYTEAFF. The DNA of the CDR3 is TGCGCCAGCAGCCAAGACAGGGGGTATTCCTACACTGAAGCTTTCTTT.

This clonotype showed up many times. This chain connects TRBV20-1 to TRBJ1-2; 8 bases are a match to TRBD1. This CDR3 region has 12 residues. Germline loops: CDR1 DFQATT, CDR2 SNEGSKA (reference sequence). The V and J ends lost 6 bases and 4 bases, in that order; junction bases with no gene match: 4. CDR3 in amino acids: CSASTGAYGYTF. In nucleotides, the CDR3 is TGCAGTGCCTCGACAGGGGCCTATGGCTACACCTTC.

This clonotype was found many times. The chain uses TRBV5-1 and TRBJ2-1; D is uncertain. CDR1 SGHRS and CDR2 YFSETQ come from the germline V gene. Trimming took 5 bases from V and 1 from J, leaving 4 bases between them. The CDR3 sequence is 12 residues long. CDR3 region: CASRKSYNEQFF. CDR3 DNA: TGCGCCAGCAGGAAGTCCTACAATGAGCAGTTCTTC.

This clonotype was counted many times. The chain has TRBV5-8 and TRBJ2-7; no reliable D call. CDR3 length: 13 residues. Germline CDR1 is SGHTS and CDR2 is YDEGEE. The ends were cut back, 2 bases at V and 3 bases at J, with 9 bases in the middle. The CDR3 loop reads CASSLDRLYEQYV. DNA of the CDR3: TGTGCCAGCAGCTTAGATCGGCTCTACGAGCAGTACGTC.

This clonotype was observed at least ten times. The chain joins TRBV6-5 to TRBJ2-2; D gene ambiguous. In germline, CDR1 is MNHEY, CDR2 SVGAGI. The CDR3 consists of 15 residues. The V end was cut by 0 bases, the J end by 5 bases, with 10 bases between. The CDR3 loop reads CASSYSILQTGELFF. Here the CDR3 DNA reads TGTGCCAGCAGTTACTCGATTCTTCAGACCGGGGAGCTGTTTTTT.

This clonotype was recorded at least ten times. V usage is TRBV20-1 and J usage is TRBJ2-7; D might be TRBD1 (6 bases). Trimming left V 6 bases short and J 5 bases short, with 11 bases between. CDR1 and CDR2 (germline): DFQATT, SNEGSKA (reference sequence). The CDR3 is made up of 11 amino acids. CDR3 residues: CSAKQGDEQYV. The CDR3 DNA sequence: TGCAGTGCGAAACAGGGTGACGAGCAGTACGTC.

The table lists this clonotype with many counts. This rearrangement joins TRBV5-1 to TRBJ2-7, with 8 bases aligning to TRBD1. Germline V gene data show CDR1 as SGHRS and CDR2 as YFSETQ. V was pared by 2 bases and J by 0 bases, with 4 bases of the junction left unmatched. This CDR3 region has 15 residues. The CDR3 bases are TGCGCCAGCAGCTTACAGGGGGGCAGCTCCTACGAGCAGTACTTC. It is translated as CASSLQGGSSYEQYF.

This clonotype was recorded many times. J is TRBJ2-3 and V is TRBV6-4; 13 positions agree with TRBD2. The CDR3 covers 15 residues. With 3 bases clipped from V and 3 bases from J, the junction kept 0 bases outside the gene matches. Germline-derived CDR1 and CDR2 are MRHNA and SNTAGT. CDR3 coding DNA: TGTGCCAGCAGTGAGACTAGCGGGGGGACAGATACGCAGTATTTT. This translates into CASSETSGGTDTQYF.

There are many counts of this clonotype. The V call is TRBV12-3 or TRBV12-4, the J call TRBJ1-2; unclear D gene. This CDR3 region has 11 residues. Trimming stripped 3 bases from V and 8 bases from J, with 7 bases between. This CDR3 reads CASSFKGGYTF. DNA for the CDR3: TGTGCCAGCAGTTTCAAGGGCGGCTACACCTTC.

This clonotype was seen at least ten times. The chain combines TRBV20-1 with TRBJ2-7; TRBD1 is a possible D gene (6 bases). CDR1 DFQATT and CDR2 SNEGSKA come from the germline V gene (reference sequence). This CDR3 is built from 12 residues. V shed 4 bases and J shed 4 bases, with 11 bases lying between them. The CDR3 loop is CSAMGQRYEQYV. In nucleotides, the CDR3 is TGCAGTGCTATGGGACAAAGGTACGAGCAGTACGTC.

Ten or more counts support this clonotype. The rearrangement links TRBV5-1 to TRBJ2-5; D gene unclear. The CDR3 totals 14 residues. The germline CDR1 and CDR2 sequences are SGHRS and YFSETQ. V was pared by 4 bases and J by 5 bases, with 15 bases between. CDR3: CASSLLKVGETQYF. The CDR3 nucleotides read TGCGCCAGCAGCCTACTCAAGGTTGGGGAGACCCAGTACTTC.

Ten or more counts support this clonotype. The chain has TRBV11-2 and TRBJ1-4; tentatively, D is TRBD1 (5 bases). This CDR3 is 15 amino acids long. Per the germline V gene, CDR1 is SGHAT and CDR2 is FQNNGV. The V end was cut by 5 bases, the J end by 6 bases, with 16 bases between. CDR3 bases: TGTGCCAGCAGCCCTCAGAGGGGATCAGATGAAAAACTGTTTTTT. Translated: CASSPQRGSDEKLFF.

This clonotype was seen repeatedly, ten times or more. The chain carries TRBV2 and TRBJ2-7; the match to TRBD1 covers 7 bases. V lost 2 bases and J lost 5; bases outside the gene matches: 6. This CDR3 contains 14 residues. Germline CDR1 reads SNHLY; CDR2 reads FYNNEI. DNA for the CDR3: TGTGCCAGCAGTGAAAGGCGACAGGGAAACGAGCAGTACTTC. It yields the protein CASSERRQGNEQYF.